These 21 T cell receptor beta chains came from one sample sequenced in a study of graft-versus-host responses after intestinal transplantation. The table came from immunoSEQ multiplex PCR; TCRdb's copy has only in-frame clones and leaves some out. Among around 100,000 clones listed, over 85% were seen once. These receptors have no known antigen. Specimen: unstimulated CD8+ T cells sorted from spleen or lymph node cells, collected before intestinal transplant. These receptors all come from a human donor who received an intestinal transplant.

This chain joins TRBV19 and TRBJ1-2; no clear D gene. Trimming took 2 bases from V and 0 from J, leaving 10 bases between them. Per germline, CDR1 LNHDA and CDR2 SQIVND (reference sequence). CDR3 size: 15 residues. The CDR3 DNA sequence: TGTGCCAGTAGTATAACCCCAGGAGCTAACTATGGCTACACCTTC. It specifies CASSITPGANYGYTF.

The chain is built from TRBV13 and TRBJ2-7, with D perhaps TRBD1 (6 bases). Trimming removed 6 bases from V and 3 bases from J, with 9 bases in between. Germline V gene sequence: CDR1 PRHDT, CDR2 FYEKMQ (reference sequence). CDR3 length: 12 amino acids. In DNA, the CDR3 is TGTGCCAGCAGTTCGGACAGCTACGAGCAGTACTTC. Translation gives CASSSDSYEQYF.

The chain joins TRBV6-5 to TRBJ1-5; D remains unclear. The germline gives CDR1 MNHEY, CDR2 SVGAGI. This CDR3 is built from 12 residues. The V end was cut by 11 bases, the J end by 0 bases, with 8 bases between. This CDR3 reads CAVGVSNQPQHF. As DNA, the CDR3 is TGTGCCGTCGGGGTTAGCAATCAGCCCCAGCATTTT.

This CDR3 is CATRLGGAQETQYF. CDR3 nucleotide sequence: TGTGCCACCAGACTCGGCGGGGCTCAAGAGACCCAGTACTTC. V and J are TRBV19 and TRBJ2-5, with a possible D match to TRBD2 (6 bases). Germline V gives CDR1 LNHDA, CDR2 SQIVND (reference sequence). This CDR3 comprises 14 residues. V was cut by 10 bases and J by 2 bases, with 17 bases left in between.

The chain links TRBV7-9 to TRBJ2-7, with 9 bases identical to TRBD1. The CDR3 length is 16 residues. The V and J ends lost 4 bases and 0 bases, in that order; junction bases with no gene match: 7. The germline CDR1 and CDR2 sequences are SEHNR and FQNEAQ (reference sequence). The CDR3 DNA reads TGTGCCAGCAGCTACGCGGGACAGGGTTTCTCCTACGAGCAGTACTTC. This sequence encodes CASSYAGQGFSYEQYF.

The gene calls are TRBV27 and TRBJ2-7; tentative D call: TRBD2 (5 bases). Deletions cut 5 bases from V and 3 bases from J, with 17 bases between. Germline CDR1 reads MNHEY; CDR2 reads SMNVEV (reference sequence). The CDR3 spans 15 residues. CDR3 protein: CASSNGVGSGYEQYF. The CDR3 DNA reads as TGTGCCAGCAGTAATGGGGTGGGGAGCGGCTACGAGCAGTACTTC.

The rearrangement joins TRBV10-2 to TRBJ1-2; D unresolved. The CDR3 spans 14 residues. Trimming removed 5 bases from V and 3 bases from J, with 13 bases in between. CDR1 is WSHSY and CDR2 is SAAADI in the germline V gene. CDR3: CASSNVATDYGYTF. The DNA of the CDR3 is TGCGCCAGCAGTAATGTAGCTACGGACTATGGCTACACCTTC.

CDR3 coding DNA: TGTGCCAGCAGTGAAAACTTAGGGACCTCCTATGGCTACACCTTC. Protein sequence: CASSENLGTSYGYTF. V gene TRBV2 combines with J gene TRBJ1-2; a weak D match, TRBD1 (5 bases). CDR1 SNHLY and CDR2 FYNNEI come from the germline V gene. V was shortened by 2 bases and J by 4 bases, with 14 bases between the two germline ends. CDR3 size: 15 residues.

CDR3 in amino acids: CASSVGQGATGELFF. The CDR3 bases are TGTGCCAGCAGCGTGGGACAGGGGGCCACCGGGGAGCTGTTTTTT. The chain is built from TRBV7-6 and TRBJ2-2; TRBD1 aligns across 12 bases. With 5 bases clipped from V and 4 bases from J, the junction kept 2 bases outside the gene matches. Germline assignment: CDR1 SGHVS and CDR2 FNYEAQ. The CDR3 length is 15 residues.

This rearrangement joins TRBV13 to TRBJ2-1, with 8 nucleotides matching TRBD2. The CDR3 sequence is 15 residues long. The junction had 4 bases not matched to a gene; V was cut back by 5 bases and J by 1 base. The germline gives CDR1 PRHDT, CDR2 FYEKMQ (reference sequence). The CDR3 is CASSPRGRSYNEQFF. The CDR3 DNA reads as TGTGCCAGCAGCCCCCGCGGGAGGTCCTACAATGAGCAGTTCTTC. The variable domain in full, with the rest retrieved from reference TRBV13 and TRBJ2-1, is AAGVIQSPRHLIKEKRETATLKCYPIPRHDTVYWYQQGPGQDPQFLISFYEKMQSDKGSIPDRFSAQQFSDYHSELNMSSLELGDSALYFCASSPRGRSYNEQFFGPGTRLTVL.

The chain links TRBV10-3 to TRBJ1-1, with D possibly matching TRBD1 (5 bases). Trimming left V 6 bases short and J 0 bases short, with 14 bases between. Germline V CDR1 and CDR2: ENHRY, SYGVKD. The CDR3 consists of 15 residues. The CDR3 DNA follows: TGTGCCATCAGCCGAACCCTGACAGTGAACACTGAAGCTTTCTTT. Amino acid sequence: CAISRTLTVNTEAFF.

The chain employs TRBV19 and TRBJ2-5, with 9 bases fitting TRBD1. CDR1 is LNHDA and CDR2 is SQIVND in the germline V gene (reference sequence). This CDR3 is built from 15 residues. J was trimmed by 0 bases and V by 4 bases; bases with no gene match: 3. The CDR3 DNA sequence: TGTGCCAGTAGTAAAGACAGGGGGTACCAAGAGACCCAGTACTTC. This sequence encodes CASSKDRGYQETQYF.

The chain couples TRBV28 to TRBJ1-4; D might be TRBD1 (5 bases). The CDR3 consists of 16 residues. The V gene's germline CDR1 is MDHEN and CDR2 SYDVKM. V was trimmed by 3 bases and J by 5 bases, leaving 16 bases between them. The CDR3 DNA reads as TGTGCCAGCAGTTTTGGGACGGGACGATTCAATGAAAAACTGTTTTTT. Encoded protein: CASSFGTGRFNEKLFF.

V is TRBV4-1 and J is TRBJ2-7, with D perhaps assigned TRBD1 or TRBD2 (7 bases each). Germline V gene lookup returns CDR1 MGHRA and CDR2 YSYEKL. This CDR3 comprises 15 residues. Trimming took 0 bases from V and 4 from J, leaving 13 bases between them. The CDR3 DNA sequence: TGCGCCAGCAGCCAAGATCCAGGGGGGGATTACGAGCAGTACTTC. It encodes CASSQDPGGDYEQYF.

This sequence joins TRBV5-6 and TRBJ1-5; D is unresolved. This CDR3 has 14 amino acids. Germline lookup yields CDR1 SGHDT and CDR2 YYEEEE. Trimming took 0 bases from V and 1 from J, leaving 5 bases between them. CDR3 nucleotide sequence: TGTGCCAGCAGCTTGGGGCAGAGCAATCAGCCCCAGCATTTT. Amino acids: CASSLGQSNQPQHF.

The table lists this clone with a count of one. The chain has TRBV14 and TRBJ1-2; D ambiguous. Germline CDR1 reads SGHDN; CDR2 reads FVKESK. The CDR3 runs to 13 residues. Trimming took off 0 bases at V and 5 bases at J, with 7 bases between the two ends. DNA for the CDR3: TGTGCCAGCAGCCAAGAAGCGGGGTATGGCTACACCTTC. Its protein product is CASSQEAGYGYTF.

This chain links TRBV23-1 with TRBJ1-5; perhaps TRBD1 as D (6 bases). TRBV23-1 is an open reading frame, and its role is uncertain. This CDR3 spans 17 amino acids. The V end lost 9 bases, the J end lost 4 bases, and 25 bases lay between the germline ends. CDR3 region: CARNPPKGVYSNQPQHF. DNA for the CDR3: TGCGCCAGAAACCCACCAAAGGGGGTATACTCGAATCAGCCCCAGCATTTT.

V gene TRBV5-4 combines with J gene TRBJ2-7; D may match TRBD1 or TRBD2 (6 bases each). V was shortened by 4 bases and J by 5 bases, with 16 bases between the two germline ends. This CDR3 contains 14 residues. Germline V CDR1 and CDR2: SGHNT, YYREEE (reference sequence). Here the CDR3 DNA reads TGTGCCAGCAGCCGGGAGCAGGGGACCAACGAGCAGTACTTC. It translates to CASSREQGTNEQYF.

This sequence joins TRBV16 and TRBJ2-3; TRBD2 agrees at 9 bases. CDR3 length: 19 amino acids. Per the germline V gene, CDR1 is KGHSY and CDR2 is FQNENV. The ends lost 2 bases at V and 4 bases at J; junction bases unmatched: 16. CDR3 sequence (DNA): TGTGCCAGCAGCCAAGTGGAAGGGAGTATAGCGGGGGTCCCAGATACGCAGTATTTT. Protein sequence: CASSQVEGSIAGVPDTQYF.

V gene TRBV2 combines with J gene TRBJ2-7; 11 nucleotides match TRBD2. V was clipped by 1 base and J by 3 bases; unmatched bases: 2. This CDR3 has 15 residues. The germline V gene has CDR1 SNHLY and CDR2 FYNNEI. The CDR3 coding sequence is TGTGCCAGCAGTGAAGGGGGACTAGCGGTCTACGAGCAGTACTTC. Protein sequence: CASSEGGLAVYEQYF.

This clone was seen once. The V call is TRBV13, the J call TRBJ2-2, with 10 bases aligning to TRBD1. With V trimmed by 2 bases and J by 5 bases, 5 bases remained unmatched. Germline values: CDR1 PRHDT, CDR2 FYEKMQ (reference sequence). This CDR3 spans 16 amino acids. The CDR3 coding sequence is TGTGCCAGCAGCTTAAGGGACAGGGGTCGGACCGGGGAGCTGTTTTTT. It specifies CASSLRDRGRTGELFF.